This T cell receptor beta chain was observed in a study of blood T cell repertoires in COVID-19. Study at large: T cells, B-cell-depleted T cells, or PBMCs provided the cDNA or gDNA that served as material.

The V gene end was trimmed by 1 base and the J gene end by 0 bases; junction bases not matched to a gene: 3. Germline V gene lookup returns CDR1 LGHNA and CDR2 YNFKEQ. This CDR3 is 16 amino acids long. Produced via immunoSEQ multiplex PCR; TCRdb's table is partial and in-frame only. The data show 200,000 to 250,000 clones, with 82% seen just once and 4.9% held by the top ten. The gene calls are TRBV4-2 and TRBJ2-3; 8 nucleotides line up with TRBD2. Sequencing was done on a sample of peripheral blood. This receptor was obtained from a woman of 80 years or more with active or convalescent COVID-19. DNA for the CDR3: TGTGCCAGCAGCCAAGGACTAGCGTCTAGCACAGATACGCAGTATTTT. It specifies CASSQGLASSTDTQYF.